This TCR beta chain was captured in a study of CD8 T cells in Susac syndrome. The authors sequenced TCR beta from blood CD8+ and CD4+ T cells. RNA totalling roughly 0.45 to 1 ug underwent reverse transcription with random hexamers. An immunoSEQ multiplex PCR generated amplified TCR beta CDR3 products spanning 54 Vbeta and 13 Jbeta. A single record per CDR3 protein comes from TCRdb applying MiXCR to the immunoSEQ multiplex PCR reads. The data contain some 150,000 distinct CDR3 sequences, around 94% of them singletons. With V trimmed by 3 bases and J by 3 bases, 5 bases remained unmatched. The CDR3 has 14 residues. Germline values: CDR1 SQVTM, CDR2 ANQGSEA.

This chain connects TRBV29-1 to TRBJ2-7; 10 bases fit TRBD1. The origin of this receptor is a human donor in good health. Sequenced input: CD8+ T cells from PBMCs. Written as DNA, the CDR3 is TGCAGCGTTGAGTTCCGGGACAGGGGCTACGAGCAGTACTTC. It yields the protein CSVEFRDRGYEQYF.